This TCR beta chain was recorded in a study of blood T cell repertoires in COVID-19. Turning to the study itself: Collection of acute and convalescent COVID-19 samples took place in the United States, Italy and Spain.

Clones were read by immunoSEQ multiplex PCR, and TCRdb kept only the in-frame ones, dropping some. Among some 200,000 clones listed, more than 75% were seen once. This clone has a single count. CDR1 is MNHEY, CDR2 SVGAGI, per germline. Trimming took 6 bases from V and 7 from J; bases not matched to a gene: 9. This CDR3 spans 15 amino acids. The TCR originated in a woman aged 70 to 79 with COVID-19, enrolled during active disease. V usage is TRBV6-5 and J usage is TRBJ1-6; 7 bases fit TRBD1. The material sequenced was peripheral blood. The CDR3 reads CASRSNRQGNSPLHF. DNA for the CDR3: TGTGCCAGCAGATCGAACAGACAGGGCAATTCACCCCTCCACTTT.